The clone carrying this T cell receptor beta chain was found once. The table came from immunoSEQ multiplex PCR; TCRdb's copy has only in-frame clones and leaves some out. The table records around 200,000 clones, around 82% of them present only once. This sample is part of a study of blood T cell repertoires in COVID-19. About the study: Donors in the United States, Italy and Spain gave samples during acute or convalescent COVID-19. The cDNA or gDNA used as material had been derived from T cells, B-cell-depleted T cells, or PBMCs.

V was clipped by 3 bases and J by 7 bases; unmatched bases: 5. Germline V lookup: CDR1 LGHDT, CDR2 YNNKEL (reference sequence). This CDR3 is built from 13 residues. The material sequenced was peripheral blood. The TCR comes from an elderly woman with acute or convalescent COVID-19. The chain uses TRBV3-1 (or the pseudogene TRBV3-2) and TRBJ1-2, with TRBD1 matching 7 bases. The CDR3 nucleotides are TGTGCCAGCAGCCATACAGGGGATAGTGGCTACACCTTC. Its translation is CASSHTGDSGYTF.